This is a list of T cell receptor beta chains from one sample in a study of radiation and T cells in renal cell carcinoma. The method was immunoSEQ multiplex PCR; TCRdb's version includes in-frame clones alone and lacks a portion of them. This table holds some 150,000 clones, roughly 90% found once. The sample here was blood, taken from a patient whose treatment included radiotherapy and nephrectomy. The receptors originated from a woman aged 50 to 65 with renal cell carcinoma. Both conserved end residues are part of each CDR3.

v_call cdr3_aa
TRBV5-1 CASSPSMNTEAFF
TRBV5-5 CASSGTVNTEAFF
TRBV5-4 CASSGDDRMSYEQYF
TRBV9 CASSVDGELFF
TRBV4-3 CASSQDLGASSPLHF
TRBV5-4 CASSLGQAADTQYF
TRBV5-1 CASSLLLDTLGYTF
TRBV11-2 CASNLRAGEVTEAFF
TRBV2 CASSGTGYGYTF
TRBV30 CAWSVLSGGAGEQFF
TRBV5-8 CASSLARQGITEAFF
TRBV11-1 CASSLSVVADNEQFF
TRBV5-6 CASSLLLQDTQYF
TRBV6-1 CATGGVENSPLHF
TRBV29-1 CSVLSGQTYGYTF
TRBV7-8 CASSLTVNSNTIYF
TRBV14 CASSLHTGHKETQYF